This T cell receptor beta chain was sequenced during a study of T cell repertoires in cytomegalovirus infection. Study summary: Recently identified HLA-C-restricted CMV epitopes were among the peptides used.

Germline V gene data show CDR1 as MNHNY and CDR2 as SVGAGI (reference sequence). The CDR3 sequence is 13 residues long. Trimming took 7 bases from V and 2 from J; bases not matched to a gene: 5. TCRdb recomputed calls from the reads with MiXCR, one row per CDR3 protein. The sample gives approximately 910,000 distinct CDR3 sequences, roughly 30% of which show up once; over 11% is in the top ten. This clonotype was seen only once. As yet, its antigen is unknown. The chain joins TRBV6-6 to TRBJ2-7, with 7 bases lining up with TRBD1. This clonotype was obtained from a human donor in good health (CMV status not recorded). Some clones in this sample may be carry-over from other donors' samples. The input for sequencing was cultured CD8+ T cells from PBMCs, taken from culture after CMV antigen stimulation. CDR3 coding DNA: TGTGCCAGCACCGACAGGGTTGCCTACGAGCAGTACTTC. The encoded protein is CASTDRVAYEQYF.